This T cell receptor beta chain was documented in a study of cytotoxic CD8 clonotypes in ibrutinib-treated CLL. In the study overall: Response sampling took place at median 12 months of treatment, range 6 to 36. Whole-study findings and limits: Baseline clonality exceeded age-matched healthy donors and tracked circulating CD8+ T-cell counts.

With respect to this clone: The antigen is not known.

TCRdb's table, derived via immunoSEQ multiplex PCR, lists solely in-frame clones and lacks some. The sample lists 110,000 to 150,000 clones, 75% to 80% occurring once. This clonotype was obtained from a human donor with chronic lymphocytic leukemia. The source was PBMCs, collected after 24 months of ibrutinib treatment.

The CDR3 protein is CASSQGRASYEQYF. The CDR3, as DNA: TGCGCCAGCAGCCAAGGGCGGGCCTCCTACGAGCAGTACTTC. This chain links TRBV4-3 with TRBJ2-7; D might be TRBD2 (5 bases). Germline loops: CDR1 LGHNA, CDR2 YSLEER. This CDR3 has 14 residues. Trimming took off 1 base at V and 0 bases at J, with 7 bases between the two ends.